This T cell receptor beta chain was recorded in a study of molecular identifiers for immune sequencing clone quantification. One entry per CDR3 protein results from TCRdb running MiXCR on the PCR reads. The sample carries over 600,000 distinct CDR3 sequences, 15% to 20% recorded once. The germline V gene encodes CDR1 MDHEN and CDR2 SYDVKM. With 4 bases removed from V and 9 bases from J, the gap between germline ends came to 10 bases. The CDR3 covers 12 residues. Whole-study results and caveats: In CMV-specific effectors, clones above 20 copies held over 99% of molecules; naive, under 1%. Highly expanded clones may be undercounted when identical TCR molecules share barcodes.

This clonotype was seen many times. The antigen remains undetermined. The sample comprised naive CD8+ T cells from blood, with Jurkat cell RNA spiked in. Sample subset: FACS-sorted CD8+CD4-CCR7+CD45RA+ naive T cells. This receptor was identified in a human donor in good health. Some libraries in this study had Jurkat cell RNA spiked in. The chain has TRBV28 and TRBJ1-5; D is ambiguous. The CDR3 bases are TGTGCCAGCAGTTCTGATCAGTGGCCCCAGCATTTT. Residues: CASSSDQWPQHF.